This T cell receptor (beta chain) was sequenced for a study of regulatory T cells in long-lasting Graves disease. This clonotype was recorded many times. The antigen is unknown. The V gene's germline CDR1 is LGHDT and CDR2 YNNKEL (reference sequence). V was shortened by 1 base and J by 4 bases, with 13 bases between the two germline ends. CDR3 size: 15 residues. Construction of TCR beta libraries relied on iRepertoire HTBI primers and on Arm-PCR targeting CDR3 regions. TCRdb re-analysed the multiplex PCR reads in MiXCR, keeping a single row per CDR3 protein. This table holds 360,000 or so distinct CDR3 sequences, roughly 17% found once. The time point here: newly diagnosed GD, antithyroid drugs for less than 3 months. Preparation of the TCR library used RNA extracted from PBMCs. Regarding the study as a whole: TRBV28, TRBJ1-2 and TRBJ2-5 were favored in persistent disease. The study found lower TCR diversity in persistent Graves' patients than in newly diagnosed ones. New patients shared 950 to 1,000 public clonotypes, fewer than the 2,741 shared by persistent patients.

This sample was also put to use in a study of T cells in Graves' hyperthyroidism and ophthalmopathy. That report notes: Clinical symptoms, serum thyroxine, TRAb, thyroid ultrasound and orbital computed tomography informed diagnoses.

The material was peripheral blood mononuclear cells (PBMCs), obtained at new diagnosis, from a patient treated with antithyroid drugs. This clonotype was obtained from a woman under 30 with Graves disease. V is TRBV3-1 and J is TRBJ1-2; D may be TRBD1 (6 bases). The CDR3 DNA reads TGTGCCAGCAGCCAAGTAGTAGGGGACACCTATGGCTACACCTTC. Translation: CASSQVVGDTYGYTF.